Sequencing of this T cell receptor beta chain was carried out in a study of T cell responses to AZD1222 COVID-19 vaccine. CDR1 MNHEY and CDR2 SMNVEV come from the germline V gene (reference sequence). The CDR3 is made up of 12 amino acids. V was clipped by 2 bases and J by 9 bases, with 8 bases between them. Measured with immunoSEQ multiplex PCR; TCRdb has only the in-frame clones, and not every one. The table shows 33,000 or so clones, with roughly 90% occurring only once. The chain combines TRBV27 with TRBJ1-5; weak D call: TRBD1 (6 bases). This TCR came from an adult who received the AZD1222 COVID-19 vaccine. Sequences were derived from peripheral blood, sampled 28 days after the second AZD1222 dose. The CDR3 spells CASSLQGRPQHF. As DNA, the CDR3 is TGTGCCAGCAGTTTACAGGGGCGGCCCCAGCATTTT.